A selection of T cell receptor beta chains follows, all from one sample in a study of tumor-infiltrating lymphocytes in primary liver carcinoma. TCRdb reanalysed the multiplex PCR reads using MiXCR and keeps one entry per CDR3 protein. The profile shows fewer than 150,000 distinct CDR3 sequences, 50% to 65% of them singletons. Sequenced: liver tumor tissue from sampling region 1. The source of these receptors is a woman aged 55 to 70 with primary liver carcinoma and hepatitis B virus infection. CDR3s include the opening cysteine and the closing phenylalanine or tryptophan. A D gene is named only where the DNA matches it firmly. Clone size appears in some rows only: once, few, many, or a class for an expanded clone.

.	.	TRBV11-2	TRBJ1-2	CTSDQAELYGYTF	TGTACCAGCGATCAGGCAGAATTGTATGGCTACACCTTC
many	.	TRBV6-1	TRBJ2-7	CASSEWVGPMGQYF	TGTGCCAGCAGTGAATGGGTGGGACCCATGGGGCAGTACTTC
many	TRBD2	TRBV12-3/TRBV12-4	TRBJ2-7	CASRTGGTYEQYF	TGTGCCAGCAGAACCGGGGGGACCTACGAGCAGTACTTC
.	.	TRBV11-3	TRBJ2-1	CAISSIFNSLITYNEQFF	TGTGCCATCAGCTCAATCTTCAACTCGCTAATTACCTACAACGAGCAGTTCTTC
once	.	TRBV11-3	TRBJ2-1	CARSLDPRSPYNEQFF	TGTGCCAGGAGCTTAGACCCCAGGAGCCCCTACAATGAGCAGTTCTTC
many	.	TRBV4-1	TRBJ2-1	CASGEYNEQFF	TGCGCCAGTGGGGAGTACAATGAGCAGTTCTTC
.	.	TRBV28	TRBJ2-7	CAISTGSAGLYEQYF	TGTGCCATTTCTACAGGCTCCGCGGGACTCTACGAGCAGTACTTC
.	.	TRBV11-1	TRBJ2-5	CASSPIGAQKSDQYF	TGTGCCAGCAGCCCCATAGGGGCCCAGAAGTCAGATCAGTACTTC
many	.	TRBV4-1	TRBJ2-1	CASSQDYGSYNEQFF	TGCGCCAGCAGCCAAGATTATGGCAGTTACAATGAGCAGTTCTTC
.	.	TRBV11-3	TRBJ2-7	CACSPGTRCNYEQNF	TGTGCCTGCAGCCCCGGGACAAGGTGCAACTACGAGCAGAACTTC
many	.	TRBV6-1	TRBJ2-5	CASSERDRQQETQYF	TGTGCCAGCAGTGAACGAGACAGGCAGCAAGAGACCCAGTACTTC
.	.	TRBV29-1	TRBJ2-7	CSVLSVYEQYF	TGCAGCGTCCTCTCAGTGTACGAGCAGTACTTC
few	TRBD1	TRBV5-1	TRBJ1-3	CASSLTGTAGNTIYF	TGCGCCAGCAGCTTAACCGGGACAGCTGGAAACACCATATATTTT
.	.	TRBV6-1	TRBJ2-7	CANSAPDRASYEQYF	TGTGCCAATAGTGCTCCGGACAGAGCCTCCTACGAGCAGTACTTC
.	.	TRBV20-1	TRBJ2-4	CSVGKNIQYF	TGCAGTGTGGGGAAAAACATTCAGTACTTC
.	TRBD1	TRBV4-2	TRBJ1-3	CASSQVPGTGGNTICF	TGCGCCAGCAGCCAAGTCCCCGGGACAGGAGGGAACACCATATGTTTT
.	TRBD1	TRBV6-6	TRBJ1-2	CASGYLGTGAANYDYTF	TGTGCCAGCGGTTATCTAGGGACAGGGGCCGCAAACTATGACTACACCTTC
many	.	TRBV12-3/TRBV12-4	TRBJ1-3	CASSRRAGSLSGNTIYF	TGTGCCAGCAGCAGAAGGGCGGGGAGCCTCTCTGGAAACACCATATATTTT
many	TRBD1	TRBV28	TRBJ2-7	CASTGQGPDSYEQYF	TGTGCTTCAACGGGACAGGGGCCCGACTCCTACGAGCAGTACTTC
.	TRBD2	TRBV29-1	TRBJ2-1	CSVHQASGTSRKSAQFF	TGCAGTGTCCACCAGGCCAGCGGGACGTCCCGAAAGAGTGCTCAGTTCTTC
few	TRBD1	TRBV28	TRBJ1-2	CASTPTGVYGYTF	TGTGCCAGCACCCCGACAGGGGTCTATGGCTACACCTTC
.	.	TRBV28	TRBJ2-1	CATRGGDEQFF	TGTGCCACCAGGGGAGGCGATGAGCAGTTCTTC
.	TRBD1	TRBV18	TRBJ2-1	CTSSLGQANEQFF	TGTACCAGCTCACTTGGACAGGCCAATGAGCAGTTCTTC
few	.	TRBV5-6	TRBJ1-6	CASSLTRVGSPLHF	TGTGCCAGCAGCTTGACCAGGGTTGGTTCACCCCTCCACTTT
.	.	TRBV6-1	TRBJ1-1	CASSRRGTEAFF	TGTGCTAGCAGCAGAAGGGGGACTGAAGCTTTCTTT
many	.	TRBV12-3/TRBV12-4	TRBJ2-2	CASSLPSENTGELFF	TGTGCCAGCAGTTTACCTAGCGAGAACACCGGGGAGCTGTTTTTT
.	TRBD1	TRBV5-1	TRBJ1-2	CASSLAWDRGHVHYGYTF	TGCGCCAGCAGCTTGGCCTGGGACAGGGGGCACGTGCACTATGGCTACACCTTC
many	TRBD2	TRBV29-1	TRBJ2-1	CSVKRDRYNEQFF	TGCAGCGTTAAGCGGGATCGCTACAATGAGCAGTTCTTC
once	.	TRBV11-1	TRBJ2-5	CVSSLGPTGESQYF	TGTGTCAGCAGCTTAGGACCCACTGGGGAGAGTCAGTACTTC
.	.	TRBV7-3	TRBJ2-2	CASGQGNTGELFF	TGTGCCAGCGGGCAGGGGAACACCGGGGAGCTGTTTTTT
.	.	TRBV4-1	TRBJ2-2	CASSQVGWGHTGELFF	TGCGCCAGCAGCCAAGTGGGGTGGGGGCATACCGGGGAGCTGTTTTTT
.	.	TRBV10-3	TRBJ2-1	CDISEGNSGSGQFF	TGTGACATCAGTGAGGGAAATAGCGGTTCTGGACAATTCTTC
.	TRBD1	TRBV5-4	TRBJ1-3	CASSFGQGATGNTIYF	TGTGCAAGCAGCTTCGGACAGGGGGCGACTGGAAACACCATATATTTT
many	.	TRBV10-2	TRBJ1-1	CASSRATEAFF	TGCGCCAGCAGTCGGGCCACTGAAGCTTTCTTT
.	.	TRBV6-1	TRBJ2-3	CASRVADYNTDTQYF	TGTGCCAGCAGGGTAGCGGACTATAACACAGATACGCAGTATTTT
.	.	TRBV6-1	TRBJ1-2	CANSEGSEHHGYTF	TGTGCCAACAGTGAAGGTTCCGAGCACCATGGCTACACCTTC
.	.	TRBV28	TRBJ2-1	CASTQGYNEQFF	TGTGCCAGCACACAGGGTTACAATGAGCAGTTCTTC
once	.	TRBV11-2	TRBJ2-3	CASSSGQTAVTQCF	TGTGCCAGTAGCTCGGGGCAAACCGCAGTTACGCAGTGTTTT
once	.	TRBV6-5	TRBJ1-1	CASSHSGGSCTEAFF	TGTGCCAGCAGTCATTCCGGGGGCTCGTGCACTGAAGCTTTCTTT
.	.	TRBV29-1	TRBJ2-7	CSVAGEAGFEQYF	TGCAGCGTGGCCGGAGAGGCGGGATTCGAGCAGTATTTC
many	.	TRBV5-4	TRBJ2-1	CASSLGPDRVNEQFF	TGTGCCAGCAGCTTGGGACCGGACCGGGTAAATGAGCAGTTCTTC
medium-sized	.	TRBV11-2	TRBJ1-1	CASRGQLNTEAFF	TGTGCCAGCAGAGGACAGTTGAACACTGAAGCTTTCTTT
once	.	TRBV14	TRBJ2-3	CASNHETWSAQYF	TGTGCCAGCAACCATGAAACTTGGTCAGCGCAGTATTTT
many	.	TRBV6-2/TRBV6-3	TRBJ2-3	CASSYGGSTDTQYF	TGTGCCAGCAGTTACGGCGGCAGCACAGATACGCAGTATTTT
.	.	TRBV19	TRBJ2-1	CASIIRGLYNEQFF	TGTGCCAGTATTATTCGGGGGCTGTACAATGAGCAGTTCTTC